These T cell receptor beta chains were read from a single sample in a study of OX40 agonist ivuxolimab in advanced cancers. Some clones are missing from TCRdb's copy, which holds only in-frame ones; the method was immunoSEQ multiplex PCR. The table shows tens of thousands of clones, with roughly 79% occurring only once. The material was CD4+ or CD8+ T cells sorted from blood, obtained in a trial of the OX40 agonist ivuxolimab. All receptors come from an adult with an advanced solid tumor such as melanoma, head and neck, liver or kidney cancer. The CDR3 runs from the conserved cysteine through the conserved F or W. D genes are given only for firm matches. Clone size is given for some rows only: seen once, a few or many times, or a class if the clone is expanded.

>.|.|TRBJ2-2|TRBV5-1
CASSSRLASNTGELFF
TGCGCCAGCAGTTCCCGGCTAGCTTCGAACACCGGGGAGCTGTTTTTT
>.|.|TRBJ1-1|TRBV28
CASSFPGSGNTEAFF
TGTGCCAGCAGTTTCCCAGGGTCGGGGAACACTGAAGCTTTCTTT
>.|.|TRBJ2-5|TRBV7-2
CASRFDGETQYF
TGTGCCAGCAGGTTCGACGGAGAGACCCAGTACTTC
>.|.|TRBJ1-4|TRBV5-1
CASSLQTGTTNEKLFF
TGCGCCAGCAGCTTACAAACAGGAACAACTAATGAAAAACTGTTTTTT
>TRBD2|.|TRBJ2-7|TRBV28
CASSLVSGVSEQYF
TGTGCCAGCAGTTTAGTAAGCGGGGTTTCCGAGCAGTACTTC
>.|.|TRBJ1-6|TRBV30
CAHGRGVSPLHF
TGTGCCCACGGACGGGGGGTTTCACCCCTCCACTTT
>TRBD1|.|TRBJ1-4|TRBV9
CASSPRPGQGEKLFF
TGTGCCAGCAGCCCTAGACCGGGACAGGGCGAAAAACTGTTTTTT
>.|.|TRBJ2-4|TRBV15
CATSRDDGPQGIQYF
TGTGCCACCAGCAGAGATGACGGGCCTCAAGGCATTCAGTACTTC
>.|once|TRBJ2-1|TRBV4-2
CASSRDGSNYNEQFF
TGTGCCAGCAGCCGGGATGGGTCCAACTACAATGAGCAGTTCTTC
>.|.|TRBJ1-4|TRBV5-6
CASRSTGYGNEKLFF
TGTGCCAGCAGATCAACAGGGTATGGTAATGAAAAACTGTTTTTT
>TRBD1|.|TRBJ2-7|TRBV14
CASSQRTGKLGGNRYEQYF
TGTGCCAGCAGCCAACGGACAGGGAAATTGGGCGGGAACAGATACGAGCAGTACTTC
>.|.|TRBJ2-7|TRBV16
CASSPSGSSYEQYF
TGTGCCAGCAGCCCTTCCGGTAGCTCCTACGAGCAGTACTTC
>TRBD2|.|TRBJ2-5|TRBV6-5
CASTTSGGETQYF
TGTGCCAGCACGACTAGCGGGGGGGAGACCCAGTACTTC
>TRBD1|.|TRBJ1-1|TRBV6-6
CASRYFSGTGEAFF
TGTGCCAGCAGGTACTTTTCCGGGACAGGTGAAGCTTTCTTT
>.|.|TRBJ2-1|TRBV6-9
CASKSKRNYNEQFF
TGTGCCAGCAAGTCGAAACGGAACTACAATGAGCAGTTCTTC
>.|.|TRBJ2-1|TRBV10-3
CAISEFNNEQFF
TGTGCCATCAGTGAGTTCAACAATGAGCAGTTCTTC
>TRBD2|.|TRBJ2-3|TRBV7-2
CASSLDRTSGKGNTQYF
TGTGCCAGCAGCTTAGACAGGACTAGCGGGAAGGGAAATACGCAGTATTTT
>TRBD2|.|TRBJ2-1|TRBV2
CASSEDKTSGRTPHNEQFF
TGTGCCAGCAGTGAAGACAAGACTAGCGGGAGGACCCCCCACAATGAGCAGTTCTTC
>.|.|TRBJ1-2|TRBV5-1
CASSLGLFYGYTF
TGCGCCAGCAGCTTGGGGCTTTTCTATGGCTACACCTTC
>.|.|TRBJ1-4|TRBV6-5
CASRTTQHEKLFF
TGTGCCAGCAGGACAACTCAACATGAAAAACTGTTTTTT
>TRBD1|.|TRBJ1-2|TRBV4-1
CASSQGPGQGNGYTF
TGCGCCAGCAGCCAAGGCCCGGGACAGGGGAATGGCTACACCTTC
>.|.|TRBJ2-2|TRBV21-1
CASSKVGGGGFAGELFF
TGTGCCAGCAGCAAAGTCGGCGGAGGGGGCTTCGCCGGGGAGCTGTTTTTT
>.|.|TRBJ1-2|TRBV15
CATGRDLYGYTF
TGTGCCACCGGCAGAGACCTCTATGGCTACACCTTC
>TRBD1|once|TRBJ2-7|TRBV19
CASSITGGKAEQYF
TGTGCCAGTAGTATCACAGGGGGCAAGGCCGAGCAGTACTTC
>TRBD2|.|TRBJ2-3|TRBV19
CASSIDWTSGGRNTQYF
TGTGCCAGTAGTATAGATTGGACTAGCGGGGGACGAAATACGCAGTATTTT
>TRBD2|.|TRBJ2-2|TRBV11-3
CASSLGGGATGELFF
TGTGCCAGCAGCTTAGGCGGGGGGGCCACCGGGGAGCTGTTTTTT
>TRBD1|.|TRBJ1-1|TRBV11-2
CASTLQGMNTEAFF
TGTGCCAGCACCCTACAGGGGATGAACACTGAAGCTTTCTTT
>.|.|TRBJ1-2|TRBV7-6
CASSFDQNYGYTF
TGTGCCAGCAGCTTCGACCAGAACTATGGCTACACCTTC
>.|.|TRBJ1-6|TRBV11-2
CASSLGGYNSPLHF
TGTGCCAGCAGCTTAGGGGGATATAATTCACCCCTCCACTTT
>.|few|TRBJ2-7|TRBV4-1
CASSQPYERQYF
TGCGCCAGCAGCCAACCATACGAGCGGCAGTACTTC
>.|.|TRBJ2-3|TRBV6-6
CASSGPGADTQYF
TGTGCCAGCAGTGGTCCGGGGGCAGATACGCAGTATTTT
>.|.|TRBJ2-2|TRBV6-1
CASAEAMNTGELFF
TGTGCCAGCGCTGAGGCAATGAACACCGGGGAGCTGTTTTTT
>.|once|TRBJ2-7|TRBV2
CASSQGLGTAREQYF
TGTGCCAGCAGTCAGGGTTTAGGGACGGCTCGCGAGCAGTACTTC
>.|.|TRBJ2-5|TRBV19
CATGRPQETQYF
TGTGCGACAGGACGCCCACAAGAGACCCAGTACTTC
>.|.|TRBJ2-7|TRBV7-2
CASSLKSGTSTEQYF
TGTGCCAGCAGCTTAAAATCAGGGACTTCCACCGAGCAGTACTTC
>.|.|TRBJ2-3|TRBV9
CASGRGASTDTQYF
TGTGCCAGCGGTAGGGGGGCTAGCACAGATACGCAGTATTTT
>TRBD2|.|TRBJ2-3|TRBV4-1
CASSGGLAGVTQYF
TGCGCCAGCAGCGGGGGACTAGCGGGCGTTACGCAGTATTTT
>.|.|TRBJ1-2|TRBV10-2
CASSESPDYGYTF
TGCGCCAGCAGTGAGTCCCCAGACTATGGCTACACCTTC
>.|.|TRBJ1-4|TRBV6-5
CASSTPGVGKLFF
TGTGCCAGCAGTACCCCCGGGGTTGGCAAACTGTTTTTT
>.|.|TRBJ2-5|TRBV9
CASSVDSTQETQYF
TGTGCCAGCAGCGTAGATTCCACTCAAGAGACCCAGTACTTC
>TRBD1|.|TRBJ1-5|TRBV5-5
CASSQTGRQPQHF
TGTGCCAGCAGCCAGACAGGGCGACAGCCCCAGCATTTT